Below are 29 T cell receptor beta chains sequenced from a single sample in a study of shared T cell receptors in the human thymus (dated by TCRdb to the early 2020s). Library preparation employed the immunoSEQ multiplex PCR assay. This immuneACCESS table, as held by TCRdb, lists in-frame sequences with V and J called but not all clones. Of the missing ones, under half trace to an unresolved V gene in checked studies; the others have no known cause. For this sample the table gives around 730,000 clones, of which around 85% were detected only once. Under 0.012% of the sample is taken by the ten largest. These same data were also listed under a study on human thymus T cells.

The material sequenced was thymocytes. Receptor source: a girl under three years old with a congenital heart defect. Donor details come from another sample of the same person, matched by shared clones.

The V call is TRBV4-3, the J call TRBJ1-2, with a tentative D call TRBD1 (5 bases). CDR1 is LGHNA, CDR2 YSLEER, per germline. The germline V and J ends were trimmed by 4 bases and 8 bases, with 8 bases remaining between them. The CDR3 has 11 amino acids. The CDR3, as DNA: TGCGCCAGCAGCCTGGGGCGAGGCTACACCTTC. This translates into CASSLGRGYTF.

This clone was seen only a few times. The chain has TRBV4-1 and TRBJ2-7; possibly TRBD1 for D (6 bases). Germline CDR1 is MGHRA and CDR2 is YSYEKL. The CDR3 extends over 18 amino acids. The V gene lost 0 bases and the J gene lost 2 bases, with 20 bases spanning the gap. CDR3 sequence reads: CASSQDAPMTGIPYEQYF. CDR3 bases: TGCGCCAGCAGCCAAGATGCCCCTATGACAGGAATCCCCTACGAGCAGTACTTC.

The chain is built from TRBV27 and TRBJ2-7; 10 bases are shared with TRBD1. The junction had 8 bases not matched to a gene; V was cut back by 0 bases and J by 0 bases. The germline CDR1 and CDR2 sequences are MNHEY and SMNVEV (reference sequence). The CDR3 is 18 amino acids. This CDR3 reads CASSLSSVGDRGSYEQYF. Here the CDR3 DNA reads TGTGCCAGCAGTTTATCTTCGGTGGGGGACAGGGGCTCCTACGAGCAGTACTTC.

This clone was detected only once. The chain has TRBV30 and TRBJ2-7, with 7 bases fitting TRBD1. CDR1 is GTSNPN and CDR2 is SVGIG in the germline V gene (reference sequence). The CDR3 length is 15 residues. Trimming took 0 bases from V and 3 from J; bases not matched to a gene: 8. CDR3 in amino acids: CAWSVRRQGYYEQYF. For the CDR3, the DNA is TGTGCCTGGAGTGTACGGAGACAGGGTTACTACGAGCAGTACTTC.

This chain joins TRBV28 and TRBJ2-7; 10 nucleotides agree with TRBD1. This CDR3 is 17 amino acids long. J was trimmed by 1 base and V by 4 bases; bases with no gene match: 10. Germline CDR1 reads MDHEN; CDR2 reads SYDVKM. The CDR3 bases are TGTGCCAGCAGTTACGGAGGGGACAGGGGAAGGTCCTACGAGCAGTACTTC. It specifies CASSYGGDRGRSYEQYF.

CDR3 DNA sequence: TGTGCCAGCAGCTGGGACGCTAGCGGGGGGTCAGATACGCAGTATTTT. Translated, it gives CASSWDASGGSDTQYF. J is TRBJ2-3 and V is TRBV5-6; 11 bases are shared with TRBD2. This CDR3 region has 16 residues. Germline loops: CDR1 SGHDT, CDR2 YYEEEE. J gave up 4 bases and V 3 bases, and 7 bases lay outside the gene matches. The whole variable domain, filled in from reference TRBV5-6 and TRBJ2-3, reads DAGVTQSPTHLIKTRGQQVTLRCSPKSGHDTVSWYQQALGQGPQFIFQYYEEEERQRGNFPDRFSGHQFPNYSSELNVNALLLGDSALYLCASSWDASGGSDTQYFGPGTRLTVL.

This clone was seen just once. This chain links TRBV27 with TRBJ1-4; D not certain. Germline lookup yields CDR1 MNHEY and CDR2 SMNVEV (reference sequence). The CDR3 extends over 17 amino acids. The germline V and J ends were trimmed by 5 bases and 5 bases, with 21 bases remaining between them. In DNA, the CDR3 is TGTGCCAGCAGTGCCGGCGCAGCCCATATAGCAAATGAAAAACTGTTTTTT. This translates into CASSAGAAHIANEKLFF.

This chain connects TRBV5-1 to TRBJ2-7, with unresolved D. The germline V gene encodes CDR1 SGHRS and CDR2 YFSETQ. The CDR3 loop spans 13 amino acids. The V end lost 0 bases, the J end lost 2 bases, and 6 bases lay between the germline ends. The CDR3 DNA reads TGCGCCAGCAGCTTGGACAGAACCTACGAGCAGTACTTC. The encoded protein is CASSLDRTYEQYF.

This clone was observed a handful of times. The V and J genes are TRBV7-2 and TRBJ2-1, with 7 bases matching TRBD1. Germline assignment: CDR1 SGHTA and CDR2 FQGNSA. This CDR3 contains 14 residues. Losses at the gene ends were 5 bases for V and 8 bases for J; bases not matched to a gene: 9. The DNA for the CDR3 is TGTGCCAGCAGCCCTACCGACAGGGACCATGAGCAGTTCTTC. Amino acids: CASSPTDRDHEQFF. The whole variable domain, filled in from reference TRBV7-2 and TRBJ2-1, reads GAGVSQSPSNKVTEKGKDVELRCDPISGHTALYWYRQSLGQGLEFLIYFQGNSAPDKSGLPSDRFSAERTGGSVSTLTIQRTQQEDSAVYLCASSPTDRDHEQFFGPGTRLTVL.

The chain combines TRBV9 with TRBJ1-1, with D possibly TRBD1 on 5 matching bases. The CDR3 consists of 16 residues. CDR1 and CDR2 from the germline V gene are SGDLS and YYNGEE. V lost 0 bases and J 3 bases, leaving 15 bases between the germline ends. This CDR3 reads CASSVGYGGVDTEAFF. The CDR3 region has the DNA TGTGCCAGCAGCGTAGGGTATGGGGGGGTGGACACTGAAGCTTTCTTT.

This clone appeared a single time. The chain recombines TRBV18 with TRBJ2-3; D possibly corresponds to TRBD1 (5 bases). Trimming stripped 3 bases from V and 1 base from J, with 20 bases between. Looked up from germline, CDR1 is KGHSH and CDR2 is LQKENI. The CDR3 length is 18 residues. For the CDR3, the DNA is TGTGCCAGCTCACCGAAAAAACAGGTCCTCAGTGGCACAGATACGCAGTATTTT. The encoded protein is CASSPKKQVLSGTDTQYF. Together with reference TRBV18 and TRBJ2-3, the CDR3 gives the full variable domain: NAGVMQNPRHLVRRRGQEARLRCSPMKGHSHVYWYRQLPEEGLKFMVYLQKENIIDESGMPKERFSAEFPKEGPSILRIQQVVRGDSAAYFCASSPKKQVLSGTDTQYFGPGTRLTVL.

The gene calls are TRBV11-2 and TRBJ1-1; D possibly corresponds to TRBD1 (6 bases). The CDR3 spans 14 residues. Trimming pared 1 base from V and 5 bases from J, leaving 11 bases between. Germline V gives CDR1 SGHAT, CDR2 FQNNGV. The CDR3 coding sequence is TGTGCCAGCAGCTTAGCAGGGGCCCAGACTGAAGCTTTCTTT. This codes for CASSLAGAQTEAFF. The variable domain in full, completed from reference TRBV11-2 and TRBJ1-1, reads EAGVAQSPRYKIIEKRQSVAFWCNPISGHATLYWYQQILGQGPKLLIQFQNNGVVDDSQLPKDRFSAERLKGVDSTLKIQPAKLEDSAVYLCASSLAGAQTEAFFGQGTRLTVV.

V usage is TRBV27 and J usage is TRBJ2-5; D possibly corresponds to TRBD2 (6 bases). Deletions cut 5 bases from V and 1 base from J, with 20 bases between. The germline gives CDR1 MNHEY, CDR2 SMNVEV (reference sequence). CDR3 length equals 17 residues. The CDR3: CASSPRRATGVQETQYF. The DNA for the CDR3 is TGTGCCAGCAGTCCCAGGAGGGCAACTGGGGTCCAAGAGACCCAGTACTTC.

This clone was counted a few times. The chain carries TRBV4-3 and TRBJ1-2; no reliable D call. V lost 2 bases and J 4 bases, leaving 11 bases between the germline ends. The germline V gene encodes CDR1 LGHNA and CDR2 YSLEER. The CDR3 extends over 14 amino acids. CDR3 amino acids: CASSQSGRLYGYTF. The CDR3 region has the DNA TGCGCCAGCAGCCAAAGTGGGAGGCTCTATGGCTACACCTTC.

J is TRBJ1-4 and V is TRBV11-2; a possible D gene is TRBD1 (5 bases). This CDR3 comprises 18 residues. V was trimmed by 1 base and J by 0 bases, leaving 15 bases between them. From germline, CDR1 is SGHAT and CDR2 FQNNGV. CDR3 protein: CASSLVMRDSSTNEKLFF. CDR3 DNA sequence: TGTGCCAGCAGCTTAGTAATGAGGGACTCATCAACTAATGAAAAACTGTTTTTT.

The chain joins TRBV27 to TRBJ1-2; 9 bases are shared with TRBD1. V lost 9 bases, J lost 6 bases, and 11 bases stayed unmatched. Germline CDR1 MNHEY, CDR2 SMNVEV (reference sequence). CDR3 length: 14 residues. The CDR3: CASGDRVISHGYTF. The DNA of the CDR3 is TGTGCCAGTGGGGACAGGGTTATCAGTCATGGCTACACCTTC.

The CDR3, as DNA: TGTGCCAGCAGTTTGGGACAGGGGTCACCCCTCCACTTT. Translating gives CASSLGQGSPLHF. This sequence joins TRBV28 and TRBJ1-6; TRBD1 matches at 10 bases. The CDR3 runs 13 residues. With 3 bases clipped from V and 10 bases from J, the junction kept 0 bases outside the gene matches. CDR1 and CDR2 from the germline V gene are MDHEN and SYDVKM. The variable domain in full, with the rest retrieved from reference TRBV28 and TRBJ1-6, is DVKVTQSSRYLVKRTGEKVFLECVQDMDHENMFWYRQDPGLGLRLIYFSYDVKMKEKGDIPEGYSVSREKKERFSLILESASTNQTSMYLCASSLGQGSPLHFGNGTRLTVT.

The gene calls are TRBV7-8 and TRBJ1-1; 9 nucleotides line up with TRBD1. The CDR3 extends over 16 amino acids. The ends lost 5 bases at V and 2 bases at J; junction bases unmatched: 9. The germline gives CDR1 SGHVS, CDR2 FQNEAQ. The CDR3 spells CASSHRDRALNTEAFF. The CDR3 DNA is TGTGCCAGCAGCCACCGGGACAGGGCGTTAAACACTGAAGCTTTCTTT.

The CDR3 region has the DNA TGCGCCAGCAGCTTGAAGAAGGACTCCAGGCGAGAGACCCAGTACTTC. Translating gives CASSLKKDSRRETQYF. This rearrangement joins TRBV5-1 to TRBJ2-5; D is perhaps TRBD2 (5 bases). V gave up 1 base and J gave up 4 bases, with 17 bases separating them. This CDR3 contains 16 residues. Germline-derived CDR1 and CDR2 are SGHRS and YFSETQ.

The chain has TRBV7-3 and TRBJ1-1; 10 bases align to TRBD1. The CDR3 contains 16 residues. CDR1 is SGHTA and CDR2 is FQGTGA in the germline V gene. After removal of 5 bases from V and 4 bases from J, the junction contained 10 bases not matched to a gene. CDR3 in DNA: TGTGCCAGCAGCCCCCAAGGGTGGACAGGGGGCACTGAAGCTTTCTTT. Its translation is CASSPQGWTGGTEAFF.

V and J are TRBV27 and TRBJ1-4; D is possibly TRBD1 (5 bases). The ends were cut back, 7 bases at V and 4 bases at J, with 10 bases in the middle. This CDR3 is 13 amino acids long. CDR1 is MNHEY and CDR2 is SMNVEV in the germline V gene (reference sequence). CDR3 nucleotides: TGTGCCAGCACTGACAGTCTTAATGAAAAACTGTTTTTT. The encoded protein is CASTDSLNEKLFF.

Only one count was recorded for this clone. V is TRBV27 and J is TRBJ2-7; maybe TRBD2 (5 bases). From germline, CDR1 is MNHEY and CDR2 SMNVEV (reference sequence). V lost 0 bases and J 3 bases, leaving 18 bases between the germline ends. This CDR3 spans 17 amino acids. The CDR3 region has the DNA TGTGCCAGCAGTTTATCTAGCCGGGGATGGGCTCGCTACGAGCAGTACTTC. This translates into CASSLSSRGWARYEQYF.

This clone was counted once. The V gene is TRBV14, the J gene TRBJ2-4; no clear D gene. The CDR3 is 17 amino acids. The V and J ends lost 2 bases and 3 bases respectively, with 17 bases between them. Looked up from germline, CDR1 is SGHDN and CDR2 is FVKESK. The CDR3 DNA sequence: TGTGCCAGCAGCCAATTAAGTACGGCTCGAGGCAAAAACATTCAGTACTTC. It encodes CASSQLSTARGKNIQYF.

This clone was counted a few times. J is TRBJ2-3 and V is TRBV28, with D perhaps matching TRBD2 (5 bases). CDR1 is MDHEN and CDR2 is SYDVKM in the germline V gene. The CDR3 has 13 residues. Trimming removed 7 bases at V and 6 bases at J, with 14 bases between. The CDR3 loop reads CASTPIGVDTQYF. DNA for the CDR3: TGTGCCAGCACGCCCATCGGGGTCGATACGCAGTATTTT.

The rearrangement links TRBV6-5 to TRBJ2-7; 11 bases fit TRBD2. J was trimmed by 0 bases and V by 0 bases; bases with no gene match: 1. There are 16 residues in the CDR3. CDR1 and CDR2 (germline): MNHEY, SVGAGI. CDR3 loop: CASSYSGTSGSYEQYF. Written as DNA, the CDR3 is TGTGCCAGCAGTTACTCCGGGACTAGCGGCTCCTACGAGCAGTACTTC.

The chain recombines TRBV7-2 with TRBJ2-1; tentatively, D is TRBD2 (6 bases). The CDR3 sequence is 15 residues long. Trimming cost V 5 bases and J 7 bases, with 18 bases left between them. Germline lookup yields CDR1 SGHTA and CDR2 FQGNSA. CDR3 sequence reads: CASSVMIRLENEQFF. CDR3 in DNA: TGTGCCAGCAGCGTTATGATACGACTAGAGAATGAGCAGTTCTTC. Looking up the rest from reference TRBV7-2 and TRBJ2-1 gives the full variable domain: GAGVSQSPSNKVTEKGKDVELRCDPISGHTALYWYRQSLGQGLEFLIYFQGNSAPDKSGLPSDRFSAERTGGSVSTLTIQRTQQEDSAVYLCASSVMIRLENEQFFGPGTRLTVL.

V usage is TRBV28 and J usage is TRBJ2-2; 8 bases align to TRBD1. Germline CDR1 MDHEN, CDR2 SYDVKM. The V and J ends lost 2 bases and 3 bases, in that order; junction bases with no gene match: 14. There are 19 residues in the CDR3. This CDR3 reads CASSLILPGGAGDTGELFF. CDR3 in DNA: TGTGCCAGCAGTTTAATCTTGCCAGGGGGCGCAGGGGACACCGGGGAGCTGTTTTTT.

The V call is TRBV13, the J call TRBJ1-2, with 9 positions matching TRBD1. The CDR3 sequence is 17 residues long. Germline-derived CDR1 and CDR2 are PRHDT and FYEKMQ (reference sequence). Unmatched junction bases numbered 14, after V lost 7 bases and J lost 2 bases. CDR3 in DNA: TGTGCCAGCACCCCCGGGGACAGGGAACTTGGAAACTATGGCTACACCTTC. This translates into CASTPGDRELGNYGYTF.

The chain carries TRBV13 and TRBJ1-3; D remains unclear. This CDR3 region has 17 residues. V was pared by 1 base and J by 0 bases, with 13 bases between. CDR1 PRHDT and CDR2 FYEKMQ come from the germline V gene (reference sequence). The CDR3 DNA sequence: TGTGCCAGCAGCTTAGCCGCCCGGTCTTCCTCTGGAAACACCATATATTTT. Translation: CASSLAARSSSGNTIYF.